This is a list of T cell receptor beta chains from one sample in a study of shared clonotypes between healthy human individuals. TCRdb's copy holds only in-frame clones and misses some; the assay was immunoSEQ multiplex PCR. Of about 2 million clones listed, over 85% are singletons. The sequencing input was naive CD8+ T cells sorted from blood. These TCRs come from a man younger than 35 in good health. The CDR3 runs from the conserved cysteine through the conserved F or W. A D gene is named only where the DNA matches it firmly. A row's size may be missing; if present it is once, few, many or a size class.

j_gene: TRBJ2-7
abundance: once
d_gene: TRBD1
len: 13
v_gene: TRBV2
CDR3nt: TGTGCCAGCAGTTGGGACAGCGGCCACGAGCAGTACTTC
CDR3aa: CASSWDSGHEQYF

j_gene: TRBJ1-1
abundance: .
d_gene: .
len: 15
v_gene: TRBV5-1
CDR3nt: TGCGCCAGCAGCTTGGACGGGCAAGCGAACACTGAAGCTTTCTTT
CDR3aa: CASSLDGQANTEAFF

j_gene: TRBJ2-7
abundance: .
d_gene: .
len: 14
v_gene: TRBV6-5
CDR3nt: TGTGCCAGCAGTTACTCCCCAGGTTCCTACGAGCAGTACTTC
CDR3aa: CASSYSPGSYEQYF

j_gene: TRBJ2-5
abundance: .
d_gene: TRBD2
len: 15
v_gene: TRBV5-5
CDR3nt: TGTGCCAGCAGCTTTAAGCGGGAGGAAGGGGAGACCCAGTACTTC
CDR3aa: CASSFKREEGETQYF

j_gene: TRBJ2-7
abundance: .
d_gene: TRBD1
len: 15
v_gene: TRBV7-9
CDR3nt: TGTGCCAGCAGCAACCGGGACAGGGTGGCCTACGAGCAGTACTTC
CDR3aa: CASSNRDRVAYEQYF

j_gene: TRBJ1-1
abundance: .
d_gene: TRBD1
len: 13
v_gene: TRBV28
CDR3nt: TGTGCCAGCATAGGGGACAGGGGCACTGAAGCTTTCTTT
CDR3aa: CASIGDRGTEAFF

j_gene: TRBJ1-1
abundance: .
d_gene: .
len: 15
v_gene: TRBV2
CDR3nt: TGTGCCAGCAGTTCCGGGACCGAAGGTGACACTGAAGCTTTCTTT
CDR3aa: CASSSGTEGDTEAFF

j_gene: TRBJ2-5
abundance: once
d_gene: .
len: 14
v_gene: TRBV13
CDR3nt: TGTGCCAGCAGCTACCGGGAGCCTCAAGAGACCCAGTACTTC
CDR3aa: CASSYREPQETQYF

j_gene: TRBJ2-2
abundance: .
d_gene: .
len: 15
v_gene: TRBV6-5
CDR3nt: TGTGCCAGCAGTTACTCTTTTTTAGCTACCGGGGAGCTGTTTTTT
CDR3aa: CASSYSFLATGELFF

j_gene: TRBJ2-7
abundance: .
d_gene: .
len: 12
v_gene: TRBV7-2
CDR3nt: TGTGCCAGCAGCTTAAAGGCCTACGAGCAGTACTTC
CDR3aa: CASSLKAYEQYF

j_gene: TRBJ2-2
abundance: .
d_gene: .
len: 12
v_gene: TRBV7-9
CDR3nt: TGTGCCAGCACCCTGGGAACCGGGGAGCTGTTTTTT
CDR3aa: CASTLGTGELFF

j_gene: TRBJ2-1
abundance: .
d_gene: TRBD2
len: 17
v_gene: TRBV5-1
CDR3nt: TGCGCCAGCAGCTTGCGGACGGTTAGCGGGAGTATCGATGAGCAGTTCTTC
CDR3aa: CASSLRTVSGSIDEQFF

j_gene: TRBJ2-7
abundance: .
d_gene: .
len: 14
v_gene: TRBV4-1
CDR3nt: TGCGCCAGCAGCCTAAAAGCCTTCACCTACGAGCAGTACTTC
CDR3aa: CASSLKAFTYEQYF

j_gene: TRBJ2-1
abundance: .
d_gene: .
len: 15
v_gene: TRBV19
CDR3nt: TGTGCCAGCCCAATTACGAGGACTTTTCACAATGAGCAGTTCTTC
CDR3aa: CASPITRTFHNEQFF